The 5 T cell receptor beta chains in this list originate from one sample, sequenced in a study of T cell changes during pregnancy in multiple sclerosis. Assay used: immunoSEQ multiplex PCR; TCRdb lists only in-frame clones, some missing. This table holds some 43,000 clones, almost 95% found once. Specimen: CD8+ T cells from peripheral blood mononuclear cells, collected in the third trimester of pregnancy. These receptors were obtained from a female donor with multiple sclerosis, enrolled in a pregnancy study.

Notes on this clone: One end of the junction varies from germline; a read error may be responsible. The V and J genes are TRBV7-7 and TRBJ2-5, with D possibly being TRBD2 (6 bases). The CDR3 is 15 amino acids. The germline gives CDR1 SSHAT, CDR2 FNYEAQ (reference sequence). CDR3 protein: CASSPGSGGQETQYF. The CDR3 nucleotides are TGTGCTAGCAGCCCCGGTTCCGGGGGCCAAGAGACCCAGTACTTC.

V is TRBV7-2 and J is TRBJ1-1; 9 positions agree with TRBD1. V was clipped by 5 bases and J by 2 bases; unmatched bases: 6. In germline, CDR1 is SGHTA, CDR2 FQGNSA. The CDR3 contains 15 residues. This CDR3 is CASSPSGQGNTEAFF. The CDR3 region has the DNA TGTGCCAGCAGCCCATCGGGACAGGGAAACACTGAAGCTTTCTTT.

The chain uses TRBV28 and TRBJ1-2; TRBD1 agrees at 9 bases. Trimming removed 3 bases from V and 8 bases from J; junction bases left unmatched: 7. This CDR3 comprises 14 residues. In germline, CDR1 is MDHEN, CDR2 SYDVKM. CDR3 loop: CASSFFGQGYGYTF. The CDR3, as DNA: TGTGCCAGCAGTTTCTTCGGACAGGGGTACGGCTACACCTTC.

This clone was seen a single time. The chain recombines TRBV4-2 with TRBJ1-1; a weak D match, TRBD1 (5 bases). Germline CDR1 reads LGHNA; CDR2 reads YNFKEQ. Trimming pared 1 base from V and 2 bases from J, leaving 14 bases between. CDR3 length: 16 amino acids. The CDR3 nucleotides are TGTGCCAGCAGCCAAGGATGGGGGGTAGGAAACACTGAAGCTTTCTTT. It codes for CASSQGWGVGNTEAFF.

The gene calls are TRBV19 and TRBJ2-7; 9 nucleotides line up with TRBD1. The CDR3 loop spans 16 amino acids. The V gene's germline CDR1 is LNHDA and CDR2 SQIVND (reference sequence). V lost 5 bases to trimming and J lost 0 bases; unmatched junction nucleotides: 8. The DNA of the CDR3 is TGTGCCAGTAGTCCGGGACAGGGACCTAGCTCCTACGAGCAGTACTTC. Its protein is CASSPGQGPSSYEQYF. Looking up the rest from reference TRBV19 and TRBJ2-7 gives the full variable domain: DGGITQSPKYLFRKEGQNVTLSCEQNLNHDAMYWYRQDPGQGLRLIYYSQIVNDFQKGDIAEGYSVSREKKESFPLTVTSAQKNPTAFYLCASSPGQGPSSYEQYFGPGTRLTVT.